The 4 T cell receptor beta chains reported below all come from one sample, sequenced in a study of CD8 T cells in Susac syndrome. Random-hexamer reverse transcription was applied to roughly 0.45 to 1 ug RNA. TCRdb called the immunoSEQ multiplex PCR reads again in MiXCR, with one record for every CDR3 protein. This table holds 77,000 or so distinct CDR3 sequences, about 92% found once. Sequenced material: CD4+ T cells from PBMCs. These receptors were obtained from a human donor with Susac syndrome.

This clonotype was observed once. The chain uses TRBV5-8 and TRBJ2-5; 11 nucleotides line up with TRBD2. This CDR3 is built from 18 residues. V was clipped by 4 bases and J by 5 bases; unmatched bases: 16. Germline V CDR1 and CDR2: SGHTS, YDEGEE. CDR3 bases: TGTGCCAGCAGCCTACTAGCGGGAGTCTACACTAGGACGGAGACCCAGTACTTC. Its protein product is CASSLLAGVYTRTETQYF.

The chain has TRBV28 and TRBJ1-5; weak D call: TRBD1 (6 bases). The V gene's germline CDR1 is MDHEN and CDR2 SYDVKM. V was cut by 6 bases and J by 1 base, with 16 bases left in between. The CDR3 consists of 16 residues. The CDR3 region has the DNA TGTGCCAGCAGGGGGGCGGGGGACCTAAGCAATCAGCCCCAGCATTTT. Its protein is CASRGAGDLSNQPQHF.

The V call is TRBV9, the J call TRBJ2-7, with D tentatively TRBD1 (6 bases). Germline values: CDR1 SGDLS, CDR2 YYNGEE. Trimming stripped 4 bases from V and 7 bases from J, with 21 bases between. This CDR3 comprises 15 residues. DNA for the CDR3: TGTGCCAGCAGCACAGGGACCAGTCTGCGAGGTGAGCAGTACTTC. This codes for CASSTGTSLRGEQYF.

The chain is built from TRBV3-1 and TRBJ2-6; D gene ambiguous. There are 14 residues in the CDR3. CDR1 is LGHDT and CDR2 is YNNKEL in the germline V gene (reference sequence). The V end was cut by 3 bases, the J end by 2 bases, with 5 bases between. The CDR3 is CASSHQTGANVLTF. In nucleotides, the CDR3 is TGTGCCAGCAGCCATCAAACTGGGGCCAACGTCCTGACTTTC.